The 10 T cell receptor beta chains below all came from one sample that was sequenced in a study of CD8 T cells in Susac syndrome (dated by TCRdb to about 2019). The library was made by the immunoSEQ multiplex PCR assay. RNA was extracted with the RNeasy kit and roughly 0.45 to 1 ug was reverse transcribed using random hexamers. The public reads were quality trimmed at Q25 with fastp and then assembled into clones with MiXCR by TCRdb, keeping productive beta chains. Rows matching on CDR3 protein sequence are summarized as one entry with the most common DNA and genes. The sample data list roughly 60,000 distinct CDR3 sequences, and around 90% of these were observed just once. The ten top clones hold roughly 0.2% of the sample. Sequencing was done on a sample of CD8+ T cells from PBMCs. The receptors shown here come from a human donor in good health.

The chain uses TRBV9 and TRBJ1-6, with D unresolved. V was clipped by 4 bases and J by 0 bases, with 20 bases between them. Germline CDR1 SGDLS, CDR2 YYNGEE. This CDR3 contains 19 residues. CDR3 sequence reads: CASSLVPWDLSSYNSPLHF. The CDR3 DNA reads TGTGCCAGCAGCTTAGTCCCATGGGATCTAAGCTCCTATAATTCACCCCTCCACTTT. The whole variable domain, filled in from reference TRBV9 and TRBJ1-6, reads DSGVTQTPKHLITATGQRVTLRCSPRSGDLSVYWYQQSLDQGLQFLIQYYNGEERAKGNILERFSAQQFPDLHSELNLSSLELGDSALYFCASSLVPWDLSSYNSPLHFGNGTRLTVT.

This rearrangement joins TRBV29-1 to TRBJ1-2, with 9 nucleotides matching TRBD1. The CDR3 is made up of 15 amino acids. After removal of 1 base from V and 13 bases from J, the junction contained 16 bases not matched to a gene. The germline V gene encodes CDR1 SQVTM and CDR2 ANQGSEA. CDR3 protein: CSVEGGVYGTGTLTF. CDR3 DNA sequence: TGCAGCGTTGAAGGGGGGGTCTACGGGACAGGGACACTCACCTTC. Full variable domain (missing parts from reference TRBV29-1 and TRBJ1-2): SAVISQKPSRDICQRGTSLTIQCQVDSQVTMMFWYRQQPGQSLTLIATANQGSEATYESGFVIDKFPISRPNLTFSTLTVSNMSPEDSSIYLCSVEGGVYGTGTLTFGSGTRLTVV.

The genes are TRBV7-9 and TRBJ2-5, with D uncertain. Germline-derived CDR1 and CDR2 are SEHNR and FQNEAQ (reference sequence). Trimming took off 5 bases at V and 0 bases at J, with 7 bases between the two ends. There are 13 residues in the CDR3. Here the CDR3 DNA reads TGTGCCAGCAGCCCCCCCGACCAAGAGACCCAGTACTTC. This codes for CASSPPDQETQYF.

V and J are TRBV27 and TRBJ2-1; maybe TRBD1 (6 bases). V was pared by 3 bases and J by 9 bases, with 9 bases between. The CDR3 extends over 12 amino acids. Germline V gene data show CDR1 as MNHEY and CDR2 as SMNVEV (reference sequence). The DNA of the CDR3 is TGTGCCAGCAGTTTTACAGGGAGTGAGCAGTTCTTC. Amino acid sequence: CASSFTGSEQFF.

CDR3 sequence (DNA): TGTGCCACCCTAGGGGGGGCCAAAAACATTCAGTACTTC. Translating it yields CATLGGAKNIQYF. The chain has TRBV6-6 and TRBJ2-4; D tentatively fits TRBD1 or TRBD2 (6 bases each). Between the trimmed V and J ends, which lost 10 bases and 1 base, there was a span of 11 bases. Germline V gene lookup returns CDR1 MNHNY and CDR2 SVGAGI (reference sequence). The CDR3 length is 13 residues.

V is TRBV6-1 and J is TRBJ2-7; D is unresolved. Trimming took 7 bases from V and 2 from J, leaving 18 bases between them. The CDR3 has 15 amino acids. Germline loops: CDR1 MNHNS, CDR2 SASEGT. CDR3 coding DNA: TGTGCCAGCAACATCCCCCCCCCAGGTCCCTACGAGCAGTACTTC. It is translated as CASNIPPPGPYEQYF.

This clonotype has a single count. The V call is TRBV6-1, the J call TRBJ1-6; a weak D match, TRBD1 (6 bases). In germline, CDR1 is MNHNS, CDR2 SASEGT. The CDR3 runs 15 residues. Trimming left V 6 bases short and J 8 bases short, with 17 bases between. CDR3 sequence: CASSLKAGGHSPLHF. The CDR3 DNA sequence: TGTGCCAGCAGCCTAAAGGCCGGGGGGCATTCACCCCTCCACTTT.

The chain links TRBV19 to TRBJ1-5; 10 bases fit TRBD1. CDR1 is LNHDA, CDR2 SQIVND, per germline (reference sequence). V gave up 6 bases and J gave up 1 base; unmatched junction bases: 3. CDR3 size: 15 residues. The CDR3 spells CASRWDRGSNQPQHF. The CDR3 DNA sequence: TGTGCCAGTAGATGGGACAGGGGAAGCAATCAGCCCCAGCATTTT.

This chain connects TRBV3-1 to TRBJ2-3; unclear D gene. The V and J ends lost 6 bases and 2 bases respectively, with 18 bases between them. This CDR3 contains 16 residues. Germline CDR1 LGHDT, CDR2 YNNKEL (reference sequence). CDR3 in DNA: TGTGCCAGCAGGAGAGAAGGTTCTCCGAACACAGATACGCAGTATTTT. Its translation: CASRREGSPNTDTQYF.

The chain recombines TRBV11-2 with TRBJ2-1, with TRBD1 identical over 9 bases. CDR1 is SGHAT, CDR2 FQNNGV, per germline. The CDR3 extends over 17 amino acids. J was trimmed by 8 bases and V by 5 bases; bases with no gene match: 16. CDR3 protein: CASSTRGGQGWVDEQFF. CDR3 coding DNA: TGTGCCAGCAGCACTCGTGGGGGACAGGGCTGGGTCGATGAGCAGTTCTTC.